The 14 T cell receptor beta chains reported below all come from one sample, sequenced in a study of cytomegalovirus exposure and HLA in healthy donors. Primers for the PCR totalled 60 Vbeta and 13 Jbeta. Here immunoSEQ multiplex PCR was the method, and the copy in TCRdb shows in-frame clones only, minus some. The sample carries some 150,000 clones, 75% to 80% recorded once. The sequenced material came from PBMCs. The source is a man aged 35 to 55 in good health and CMV-seropositive.

This clone was observed a single time. The chain joins TRBV7-2 to TRBJ2-7, with TRBD2 matching over 9 bases. Germline trimming cut 5 bases from V and 2 bases from J; bases unmatched to any gene: 10. The germline gives CDR1 SGHTA, CDR2 FQGNSA. This CDR3 region has 16 residues. The CDR3 nucleotides are TGTGCCAGCAGCCAGGCGTTAGCGGGAGCCGCCTACGAGCAGTACTTC. It yields the protein CASSQALAGAAYEQYF.

This chain joins TRBV16 and TRBJ1-1; D possibly corresponds to TRBD1 (5 bases). V was pared by 4 bases and J by 3 bases, with 9 bases between. The germline CDR1 and CDR2 sequences are KGHSY and FQNENV. This CDR3 region has 13 residues. This CDR3 reads CASSPGLDTEAFF. CDR3 in DNA: TGTGCCAGCAGCCCAGGGTTGGACACTGAAGCTTTCTTT.

The V gene is TRBV5-1, the J gene TRBJ2-3; D not resolved. Germline loops: CDR1 SGHRS, CDR2 YFSETQ. The V and J ends lost 4 bases and 3 bases respectively, with 6 bases between them. CDR3 length: 12 amino acids. CDR3 in amino acids: CASSLETDTQYF. The CDR3 nucleotides are TGCGCCAGCAGCCTAGAAACAGATACGCAGTATTTT.

The rearrangement uses TRBV27 and TRBJ1-2, with D hard to call. Between the trimmed V and J ends, which lost 5 bases and 2 bases, there was a span of 15 bases. Germline V gene data show CDR1 as MNHEY and CDR2 as SMNVEV (reference sequence). The CDR3 loop spans 15 amino acids. The CDR3 sequence: CASSPQTQMNYGYTF. CDR3 DNA: TGTGCCAGCAGTCCGCAAACACAGATGAACTATGGCTACACCTTC.

As regards this clone: Other DNA sequences of this sample code for an identical CDR3. The V call is TRBV5-1, the J call TRBJ2-5; TRBD2 is a possible D gene (5 bases). Per the germline V gene, CDR1 is SGHRS and CDR2 is YFSETQ. The CDR3 runs 13 residues. Trimming pared 0 bases from V and 5 bases from J, leaving 8 bases between. CDR3 nucleotide sequence: TGCGCCAGCAGCTTGGGGGGAGCGGAGACCCAGTACTTC. Protein: CASSLGGAETQYF.

The chain carries TRBV9 and TRBJ2-1, with 13 bases that match TRBD2. CDR1 is SGDLS, CDR2 YYNGEE, per germline. The CDR3 contains 16 residues. Trimming cost V 4 bases and J 11 bases; bases outside gene matches: 12. The CDR3 DNA reads as TGTGCCAGCAGCCCATATTCGCCGGGACTAGCGGGACAGCAGTTCTTC. This codes for CASSPYSPGLAGQQFF. The complete variable domain, with remaining parts taken from reference TRBV9 and TRBJ2-1, reads DSGVTQTPKHLITATGQRVTLRCSPRSGDLSVYWYQQSLDQGLQFLIQYYNGEERAKGNILERFSAQQFPDLHSELNLSSLELGDSALYFCASSPYSPGLAGQQFFGPGTRLTVL.

This sequence joins TRBV27 and TRBJ2-1, with D possibly TRBD2 on 7 matching bases. There are 18 residues in the CDR3. V gave up 2 bases and J gave up 0 bases, with 17 bases separating them. Germline V gene data show CDR1 as MNHEY and CDR2 as SMNVEV (reference sequence). In DNA, the CDR3 is TGTGCCAGCAGTTTACTCGCGACAGGCGGGAGCTCCTACAATGAGCAGTTCTTC. This sequence encodes CASSLLATGGSSYNEQFF.

The chain combines TRBV11-2 with TRBJ2-7, with 7 positions matching TRBD2. J gave up 0 bases and V 5 bases, and 13 bases lay outside the gene matches. Per the germline V gene, CDR1 is SGHAT and CDR2 is FQNNGV. This CDR3 contains 17 residues. The CDR3: CASSHLGGGRNSYEQYF. DNA of the CDR3: TGTGCCAGCAGCCACCTCGGGGGAGGGCGGAACTCCTACGAGCAGTACTTC. Supplemented by reference TRBV11-2 and TRBJ2-7, the full variable domain reads EAGVAQSPRYKIIEKRQSVAFWCNPISGHATLYWYQQILGQGPKLLIQFQNNGVVDDSQLPKDRFSAERLKGVDSTLKIQPAKLEDSAVYLCASSHLGGGRNSYEQYFGPGTRLTVT.

The chain recombines TRBV5-4 with TRBJ1-4, with D possibly TRBD1 on 6 matching bases. Germline assignment: CDR1 SGHNT and CDR2 YYREEE (reference sequence). The CDR3 loop spans 13 amino acids. V gave up 4 bases and J gave up 7 bases, with 11 bases separating them. The CDR3 sequence is CASSRGQSEKLFF. The CDR3 bases are TGTGCCAGCAGCCGGGGACAATCTGAAAAACTGTTTTTT.

This chain connects TRBV9 to TRBJ2-6, with a tentative D call TRBD1 (6 bases). Trimming shortened V by 0 bases and J by 2 bases, and 9 bases separated the two germline ends. Germline-derived CDR1 and CDR2 are SGDLS and YYNGEE. The CDR3 loop spans 16 amino acids. For the CDR3, the DNA is TGTGCCAGCAGCGTAGGAACAGGGCCTGGGGCCAACGTCCTGACTTTC. It is translated as CASSVGTGPGANVLTF.

The chain is built from TRBV5-1 and TRBJ1-1; tentative D call: TRBD1 (6 bases). This CDR3 is 17 amino acids long. V was trimmed by 4 bases and J by 7 bases, leaving 26 bases between them. CDR1 is SGHRS, CDR2 YFSETQ, per germline. The CDR3 bases are TGCGCCAGCAGCAAGACCCGGGACATCACTCCGGCCAATGAAGCTTTCTTT. Protein sequence: CASSKTRDITPANEAFF.

This clone was observed a single time. The chain carries TRBV5-4 and TRBJ2-2; maybe TRBD2 (6 bases). Per the germline V gene, CDR1 is SGHNT and CDR2 is YYREEE (reference sequence). This CDR3 has 16 amino acids. Trimming stripped 0 bases from V and 7 bases from J, with 16 bases between. The CDR3 nucleotides are TGTGCCAGCAGCTTGGAGGCGGGGACGGCGGGCGGGGAGCTGTTTTTT. Protein sequence: CASSLEAGTAGGELFF. Complete variable domain (other parts from reference TRBV5-4 and TRBJ2-2): ETGVTQSPTHLIKTRGQQVTLRCSSQSGHNTVSWYQQALGQGPQFIFQYYREEENGRGNFPPRFSGLQFPNYSSELNVNALELDDSALYLCASSLEAGTAGGELFFGEGSRLTVL.

V gene TRBV28 combines with J gene TRBJ2-2; 9 nucleotides line up with TRBD2. The CDR3 runs to 15 residues. In germline, CDR1 is MDHEN, CDR2 SYDVKM. V lost 2 bases, J lost 6 bases, and 4 bases stayed unmatched. Written as DNA, the CDR3 is TGTGCCAGCAGTTTACCTAGCGGGAAGGCCGGGGAGCTGTTTTTT. Translating it yields CASSLPSGKAGELFF.

J is TRBJ1-6 and V is TRBV2; TRBD1 agrees at 8 bases. Germline V gene data show CDR1 as SNHLY and CDR2 as FYNNEI. This CDR3 has 16 amino acids. V lost 8 bases, J lost 9 bases, and 15 bases stayed unmatched. The CDR3 DNA sequence: TGTGCCAGCGGGGGTTCCGGGACAGGAGGTAGTTCACCCCTCCACTTT. Residues: CASGGSGTGGSSPLHF.